This T cell receptor (beta chain) was documented in a study of CD8+ T cells in alopecia areata (dated by TCRdb to 2016 to 2019). Regarding the complete study: The treated patients, all with moderate-to-severe alopecia areata, were enrolled in an open-label pilot trial of oral tofacitinib given at 5 to 10 mg twice daily. Tofacitinib was given for 6 to 18 months, followed by 6 months of follow-up off drug to assess delayed response and recurrence. To study T cell clonal expansion in alopecia areata, the researchers applied high-throughput TCRbeta sequencing to both the C3H/HeJ mouse model and human patients. In humans, TCRbeta sequencing was performed on scalp tissue and on sorted CD4+ and CD8+ peripheral blood T cells from healthy controls and from patients with patchy or totalis/universalis alopecia areata. Biopsies were taken from tofacitinib-treated patients at baseline and at 4 and 24 weeks of treatment, and a later scalp biopsy was taken in several of the tofacitinib-treated patients. Clonality in the scalp was compared among normal scalp (n=4), patchy alopecia areata scalp (n=8), and alopecia totalis/universalis scalp (n=8). RNA came from the PAXgene miRNA kit for fixed scalp, the miRNeasy kit for PBMCs, and the RNeasy kit for mouse skin. immunoSEQ multiplex PCR using 35 Vbeta forward primers and 13 Jbeta reverse primers was used to amplify TCRbeta CDR3 regions.

As regards this clone: Its antigen remains undetermined. Base quality data are lacking; no much larger clone is found one base away.

The time point label, as the study defines it: baseline before oral tofacitinib. From alopecia areata patients, peripheral blood was collected along with lesional scalp punch biopsies. After PBMCs were isolated by density centrifugation and stained for CD3, CD4 and CD8, a FACSAria was used to sort CD4+ and CD8+ T cells. The library was made by the immunoSEQ multiplex PCR assay. RNA was extracted from all samples and reverse transcribed into cDNA, which served as template for TCR sequencing. SuperScript III was used to make first-strand cDNA, primed with a 2:1 mix of oligo-dT and random hexamers. Amplification bias was assessed with a synthetic immune receptor repertoire, and residual bias was removed computationally. In the source study's methods: After raw reads were preprocessed to remove errors, the CDR3 was defined following IMGT conventions as running from the conserved cysteine to phenylalanine. Clonality was calculated as 1 minus Shannon entropy normalized by log2 of the number of productive unique TCRs. Whether scalp clones were CD4 or CD8 was inferred by matching scalp TCRbeta sequences against CD4 and CD8 repertoires sorted from blood. TCRdb holds this immuneACCESS table with in-frame rearrangements only. Some clones are missing; in checked studies, unresolved V genes explain under half, and the rest has no known cause. That table supplies the V and J calls and clone size; D and trimming were determined from the DNA. This sample lists 150,000 to 200,000 clones; approximately 56% were detected once. The ten largest clones take up roughly 14% of the sample.

Taken from the germline V gene (reference sequence), the CDR1 and CDR2 loops are GTSNPN and SVGIG. Germline trimming amounts to 0 bases on V and 4 bases on J, with 5 as the count of junction bases outside the gene matches. Its CDR3 holds 15 amino acids, cysteine through phenylalanine. The read is trimmed to its CDR3 DNA, 45 bases read in frame from base 1. On the study overall, not on this receptor specifically: Higher clonality and more expanded CD8+ clones were observed in lesional scalp than in normal scalp, particularly in alopecia totalis/universalis, a finding suggestive of antigenic drive. Resident alphabeta T cells in normal human skin are also sequenced, complicating scalp TCR repertoire analysis, unlike mouse skin dominated by gammadelta T cells. Compared with mice, TCR sequences shared between patients were less clear, possibly partly because of HLA diversity across the patient population.

This clonotype originated in a human donor with alopecia areata. The rearrangement combines TRBV30 with TRBJ2-1; 8 central nucleotides agree with TRBD2. The material sequenced was CD4+ T cells sorted from blood, taken at week 0. DNA sequence: TGTGCCTGGAGTGTCGAGCGGGGGAGTTACAATGAGCAGTTCTTC. This gives the protein CAWSVERGSYNEQFF.